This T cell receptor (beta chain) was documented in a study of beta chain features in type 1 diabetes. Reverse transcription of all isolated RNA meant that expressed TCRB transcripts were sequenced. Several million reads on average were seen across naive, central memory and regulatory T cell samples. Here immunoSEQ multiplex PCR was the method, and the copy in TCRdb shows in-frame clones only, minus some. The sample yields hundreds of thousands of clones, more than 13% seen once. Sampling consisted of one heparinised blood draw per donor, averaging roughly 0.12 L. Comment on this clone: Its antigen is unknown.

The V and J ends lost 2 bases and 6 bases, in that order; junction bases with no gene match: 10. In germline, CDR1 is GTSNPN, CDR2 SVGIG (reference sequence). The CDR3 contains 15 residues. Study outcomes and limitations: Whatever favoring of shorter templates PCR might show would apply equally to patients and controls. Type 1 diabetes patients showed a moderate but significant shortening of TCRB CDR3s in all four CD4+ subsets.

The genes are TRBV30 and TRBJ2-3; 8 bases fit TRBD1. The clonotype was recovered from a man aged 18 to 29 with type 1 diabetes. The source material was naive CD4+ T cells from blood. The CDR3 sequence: CAWSTGQGEFDTQYF. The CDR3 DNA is TGTGCCTGGAGTACAGGACAGGGAGAATTCGATACGCAGTATTTT.